Following are 25 T cell receptor beta chains from one sample sequenced in a study of Ad26.COV2.S vaccination and SARS-CoV-2 variants. Noted treatment: around 19 received Ad26.COV2.S at low or high dose, single or two shots; 5 received placebo; per-sample allocation not given. The study sampled participants on day 63 after the first vaccine or placebo injection. Profiling relied on immunoSEQ multiplex PCR, and the TCRdb table lists in-frame clones only, not all of them. This table holds about 480,000 clones, about 83% found once. The source material was peripheral blood, sampled in a trial of Ad26.COV2.S vaccine versus placebo. The receptors derive from a person aged 18-65 years who received the Ad26.COV2.S COVID-19 vaccine or a placebo.

V and J are TRBV14 and TRBJ1-1; D gene unclear. Deletions cut 3 bases from V and 3 bases from J, with 8 bases between. The V gene's germline CDR1 is SGHDN and CDR2 FVKESK. This CDR3 has 13 amino acids. The DNA of the CDR3 is TGTGCCAGCAGCCATATGGCGGACACTGAAGCTTTCTTT. Translated: CASSHMADTEAFF.

The chain has TRBV7-2 and TRBJ1-4, with 8 bases that match TRBD1. The CDR3 sequence is 14 residues long. Trimming cost V 3 bases and J 7 bases; bases outside gene matches: 4. CDR1 SGHTA and CDR2 FQGNSA come from the germline V gene. The CDR3 DNA is TGTGCCAGCAGCTTGAGACAGGGGAGTGAAAAACTGTTTTTT. Encoded protein: CASSLRQGSEKLFF.

The chain carries TRBV6-2 or TRBV6-3 and TRBJ1-1; D may be TRBD1 (6 bases). From germline, CDR1 is MNHEY and CDR2 SVGEGT. Trimming took 1 base from V and 6 from J, leaving 9 bases between them. The CDR3 extends over 13 amino acids. CDR3 sequence: CASSYYRQAEAFF. Written as DNA, the CDR3 is TGTGCCAGCAGTTACTACAGACAGGCTGAAGCTTTCTTT.

V usage is TRBV3-1 (or the pseudogene TRBV3-2) and J usage is TRBJ2-4, with D perhaps TRBD1 or TRBD2 (5 bases each). Germline lookup yields CDR1 LGHDT and CDR2 YNNKEL (reference sequence). The CDR3 is made up of 15 amino acids. V was pared by 0 bases and J by 1 base, with 7 bases between. CDR3: CASSQDGGAKNIQYF. The CDR3 DNA reads TGTGCCAGCAGCCAAGATGGGGGTGCCAAAAACATTCAGTACTTC.

V gene TRBV5-6 combines with J gene TRBJ2-7; tentatively, D is TRBD1 (6 bases). Deletions cut 2 bases from V and 3 bases from J, with 18 bases between. Germline V gene data show CDR1 as SGHDT and CDR2 as YYEEEE. The CDR3 has 16 amino acids. CDR3 protein: CASSFFSGTSLYEQYF. In DNA, the CDR3 is TGTGCCAGCAGCTTTTTTTCCGGGACATCACTCTACGAGCAGTACTTC. The full variable domain, in which reference TRBV5-6 and TRBJ2-7 provide the parts outside the CDR3, is DAGVTQSPTHLIKTRGQQVTLRCSPKSGHDTVSWYQQALGQGPQFIFQYYEEEERQRGNFPDRFSGHQFPNYSSELNVNALLLGDSALYLCASSFFSGTSLYEQYFGPGTRLTVT.

The chain employs TRBV2 and TRBJ2-5; D not certain. Germline CDR1 reads SNHLY; CDR2 reads FYNNEI. The CDR3 is made up of 12 amino acids. With 2 bases removed from V and 5 bases from J, the gap between germline ends came to 6 bases. CDR3 sequence (DNA): TGTGCCAGCAGTGAAACGTGGGAGACCCAGTACTTC. It encodes CASSETWETQYF.

This chain links TRBV27 with TRBJ1-3; no firm D call. V gave up 0 bases and J gave up 0 bases, with 12 bases separating them. In germline, CDR1 is MNHEY, CDR2 SMNVEV (reference sequence). The CDR3 length is 17 residues. CDR3 amino acids: CASSLSGRLNSGNTIYF. In DNA form, the CDR3 reads TGTGCCAGCAGTTTATCGGGCAGGCTGAACTCTGGAAACACCATATATTTT.

This clone was recorded only once. The rearrangement links TRBV27 to TRBJ2-7; maybe TRBD1 (6 bases). This CDR3 comprises 14 residues. Germline CDR1 is MNHEY and CDR2 is SMNVEV (reference sequence). V was shortened by 7 bases and J by 2 bases, with 15 bases between the two germline ends. The CDR3 loop reads CASMAGATTYEQYF. DNA of the CDR3: TGTGCCAGCATGGCAGGGGCCACAACCTACGAGCAGTACTTC.

The chain combines TRBV3-1 (or the pseudogene TRBV3-2) with TRBJ1-2; no firm D call. Deletions cut 3 bases from V and 7 bases from J, with 15 bases between. Germline CDR1 and CDR2: LGHDT and YNNKEL (reference sequence). The CDR3 is 14 amino acids. CDR3 nucleotide sequence: TGTGCCAGCAGCCAGTTTCGGACCGTTGGTGGCTACACCTTC. As protein: CASSQFRTVGGYTF.

About this clone: The DNA is omitted, as the CDR3 cannot be located on it reliably, and the CDR3 follows TCRdb's listing. The chain links TRBV5-1 to TRBJ2-1; the D call TRBD1 from the table was never checked on the DNA. The germline gives CDR1 SGHRS, CDR2 YFSETQ. From its first to its last residue, the CDR3 has 15 amino acids. The CDR3 sequence is CASSSVGQGSLIEFF.

V gene TRBV7-2 combines with J gene TRBJ2-7; D is possibly TRBD1 (5 bases). Germline V gene sequence: CDR1 SGHTA, CDR2 FQGNSA. The CDR3 is made up of 12 amino acids. V was pared by 5 bases and J by 3 bases, with 8 bases between. The CDR3 is CASSTDSYEQYF. In nucleotides, the CDR3 is TGTGCCAGCAGCACAGACAGCTACGAGCAGTACTTC.

The rearrangement links TRBV30 to TRBJ2-5; D ambiguous. This CDR3 spans 11 amino acids. V was cut by 6 bases and J by 1 base, with 6 bases left in between. Germline lookup yields CDR1 GTSNPN and CDR2 SVGIG (reference sequence). The CDR3 protein is CACRPQETQYF. For the CDR3, the DNA is TGTGCCTGCCGACCCCAAGAGACCCAGTACTTC.

The rearrangement links TRBV2 to TRBJ2-7; D gene uncertain. This CDR3 is built from 13 residues. With 6 bases removed from V and 2 bases from J, the gap between germline ends came to 11 bases. Germline CDR1 and CDR2: SNHLY and FYNNEI. The chain's CDR3 is CASRQDGTYEQYF. The CDR3 nucleotides are TGTGCCAGCAGGCAGGACGGTACCTACGAGCAGTACTTC.

Concerning this clone itself: The same CDR3 is also encoded by other DNA sequences in this sample. The DNA of the CDR3 is TGTGCCAGCAGTTTCAGCTACGAGCAGTACTTC. This translates into CASSFSYEQYF. This rearrangement joins TRBV5-5 to TRBJ2-7; D uncertain. V was trimmed by 5 bases and J by 3 bases, leaving 6 bases between them. There are 11 residues in the CDR3. Germline CDR1 reads SGHKS; CDR2 reads YYEKEE (reference sequence).

The V gene is TRBV29-1, the J gene TRBJ2-1; D may be TRBD1 (5 bases). The length of the CDR3 is 16 residues. Trimming shortened V by 1 base and J by 6 bases, and 19 bases separated the two germline ends. Germline V gene data show CDR1 as SQVTM and CDR2 as ANQGSEA. CDR3 DNA sequence: TGCAGCGTTGAAGGTGCGGCCAGGGATCTGGTCAATGAGCAGTTCTTC. It is translated as CSVEGAARDLVNEQFF.

The gene calls are TRBV15 and TRBJ2-1; a weak D match, TRBD2 (6 bases). The CDR3 is 14 residues long. V was pared by 5 bases and J by 9 bases, with 17 bases between. Germline loops: CDR1 LNHNV, CDR2 YYDKDF (reference sequence). CDR3 protein: CATSATSGGTEQFF. CDR3 DNA sequence: TGTGCCACCAGCGCGACTAGTGGTGGTACTGAGCAGTTCTTC.

This clone is a singleton in its sample. The rearrangement uses TRBV7-3 and TRBJ2-2; D not resolved. Germline loops: CDR1 SGHTA, CDR2 FQGTGA. The ends were cut back, 4 bases at V and 6 bases at J, with 9 bases in the middle. CDR3 length: 13 amino acids. This CDR3 is CASSSKDPGELFF. CDR3 bases: TGTGCCAGCAGCTCCAAGGACCCCGGGGAGCTGTTTTTT.

The V and J genes are TRBV27 and TRBJ2-7, with 11 bases that match TRBD2. Germline assignment: CDR1 MNHEY and CDR2 SMNVEV (reference sequence). The CDR3 covers 16 residues. The V and J ends lost 5 bases and 3 bases, in that order; junction bases with no gene match: 9. The CDR3 protein is CASSTIGGLAVYEQYF. CDR3 DNA sequence: TGTGCCAGCAGTACTATCGGGGGACTAGCGGTCTACGAGCAGTACTTC.

This clone came up once. The CDR3 reads CASSVGGSGGNTIYF. CDR3 in DNA: TGTGCCAGCAGCGTAGGCGGTTCGGGCGGAAACACCATATATTTT. This chain connects TRBV9 to TRBJ1-3, with D unresolved. The CDR3 runs to 15 residues. V dropped 0 bases and J dropped 4 bases, with 11 bases sitting between them. Per the germline V gene, CDR1 is SGDLS and CDR2 is YYNGEE.

The chain recombines TRBV28 with TRBJ2-5; 12 positions match TRBD2. V was clipped by 5 bases and J by 1 base; unmatched bases: 5. Germline V CDR1 and CDR2: MDHEN, SYDVKM. This CDR3 is built from 16 residues. The CDR3 loop is CASSPPLAGGQETQYF. In DNA, the CDR3 is TGTGCCAGCAGTCCACCACTAGCGGGAGGCCAAGAGACCCAGTACTTC.

In nucleotides, the CDR3 is TGTGCCAGCAGTTACTCCGGGCAGGTTAACTATGGCTACACCTTC. Protein sequence: CASSYSGQVNYGYTF. V gene TRBV6-5 combines with J gene TRBJ1-2; no clear D. The CDR3 length is 15 residues. Germline lookup yields CDR1 MNHEY and CDR2 SVGAGI. V gave up 0 bases and J gave up 1 base, with 9 bases separating them.

This chain connects TRBV9 to TRBJ2-6; 8 positions agree with TRBD1. Losses at the gene ends were 2 bases for V and 4 bases for J; bases not matched to a gene: 5. There are 16 residues in the CDR3. CDR1 SGDLS and CDR2 YYNGEE come from the germline V gene. The CDR3 sequence is CASSVGQGAGANVLTF. The CDR3 nucleotides read TGTGCCAGCAGCGTCGGACAGGGAGCAGGGGCCAACGTCCTGACTTTC.

The rearrangement uses TRBV5-1 and TRBJ1-4, with a weak D call TRBD1 (6 bases). Germline V lookup: CDR1 SGHRS, CDR2 YFSETQ. The CDR3 extends over 14 amino acids. Trimming stripped 5 bases from V and 3 bases from J, with 11 bases between. The CDR3, as DNA: TGCGCCAGCAGACTTACAGGGCCTAATGAAAAACTGTTTTTT. This codes for CASRLTGPNEKLFF. The full variable domain, its missing parts supplied by reference TRBV5-1 and TRBJ1-4, is KAGVTQTPRYLIKTRGQQVTLSCSPISGHRSVSWYQQTPGQGLQFLFEYFSETQRNKGNFPGRFSGRQFSNSRSEMNVSTLELGDSALYLCASRLTGPNEKLFFGSGTQLSVL.

This clone was found once. Other nucleotide sequences in the sample specify the same CDR3. The rearrangement uses TRBV9 and TRBJ1-5; 10 positions agree with TRBD1. V dropped 2 bases and J dropped 4; count of bases not matched to a gene: 0. The CDR3 spans 14 residues. Germline V gene sequence: CDR1 SGDLS, CDR2 YYNGEE. CDR3 residues: CASSVGQGNQPQHF. For the CDR3, the DNA is TGTGCCAGCAGCGTGGGACAGGGGAATCAGCCCCAGCATTTT. Full variable domain (remainder filled in from reference TRBV9 and TRBJ1-5): DSGVTQTPKHLITATGQRVTLRCSPRSGDLSVYWYQQSLDQGLQFLIQYYNGEERAKGNILERFSAQQFPDLHSELNLSSLELGDSALYFCASSVGQGNQPQHFGDGTRLSIL.

This chain uses TRBV6-4 with TRBJ1-1, with 7 positions matching TRBD1. V lost 2 bases, J lost 5 bases, and 8 bases stayed unmatched. The CDR3 consists of 15 residues. The germline CDR1 and CDR2 sequences are MRHNA and SNTAGT. The CDR3 region has the DNA TGTGCCAGCAGTGACCCGTCCAGGGGGAGGACTGAAGCTTTCTTT. Translated, it gives CASSDPSRGRTEAFF.